This T cell receptor (beta chain) is from a study of T-cell memory formation after mild COVID-19. About the study: Across donors, TCR clusters were largely donor specific. General study findings and limits: CD4+ clones that contracted lay mainly in CM and EM; CD8+ ones lay in EMRA. There was no confirmation that second-wave clones peaking on day 37 were SARS-CoV-2 specific. CD4/CD8 balance characterized clones contracting day 15 to 85, and CD4+ skew characterized later expanders.

Germline CDR1 is SGDLS and CDR2 is YYNGEE. The V and J ends lost 3 bases and 1 base respectively, with 10 bases between them. The CDR3 length is 14 residues. TCRdb re-analysed the 5' RACE reads in MiXCR, keeping a single row per CDR3 protein. This table has 450,000 to 650,000 distinct CDR3 sequences, about a fifth appearing once. With regard to this clonotype: Its antigen remains unidentified.

The chain carries TRBV9 and TRBJ1-1; possibly TRBD1 for D (6 bases). The clonotype was recovered from an adult woman who had mild COVID-19 (a few samples of this study predate the infection). Cell type and time point are not known. The sequenced sample consisted of PBMCs or a T cell subset sorted from them (not recorded which). CDR3 nucleotide sequence: TGTGCCAGCAGCGCCGTGGACAGGAACACTGAAGCTTTCTTT. As protein: CASSAVDRNTEAFF.